The 17 T cell receptor beta chains presented below share a single source sample, sequenced in a study of cytomegalovirus exposure and HLA in healthy donors. Primers for the PCR totalled 60 Vbeta and 13 Jbeta. Profiling relied on immunoSEQ multiplex PCR, and the TCRdb table lists in-frame clones only, not all of them. The sample carries approximately 190,000 clones, around four fifths recorded once. Source material: PBMCs. The receptors stem from a man aged 35 to 55 in good health and CMV-seropositive.

This chain connects TRBV6-5 to TRBJ1-2; tentatively, D is TRBD1 (5 bases). Germline-derived CDR1 and CDR2 are MNHEY and SVGAGI. CDR3 length equals 14 residues. The germline V and J ends were trimmed by 7 bases and 2 bases, with 14 bases remaining between them. CDR3 sequence: CASIEAGSNYGYTF. The CDR3 bases are TGTGCCAGCATCGAAGCAGGGTCCAACTATGGCTACACCTTC.

The V call is TRBV14, the J call TRBJ2-1; no firm D call. CDR1 and CDR2 from the germline V gene are SGHDN and FVKESK. The CDR3 has 11 amino acids. V was clipped by 4 bases and J by 8 bases, with 6 bases between them. Written as DNA, the CDR3 is TGTGCCAGCAGCCCTTTTCATGAGCAGTTCTTC. The encoded protein is CASSPFHEQFF. Filled out from reference TRBV14 and TRBJ2-1, the complete variable domain reads EAGVTQFPSHSVIEKGQTVTLRCDPISGHDNLYWYRRVMGKEIKFLLHFVKESKQDESGMPNNRFLAERTGGTYSTLKVQPAELEDSGVYFCASSPFHEQFFGPGTRLTVL.

This clone was seen only once. V is TRBV4-1 and J is TRBJ2-2; possibly TRBD2 for D (5 bases). CDR3 length equals 16 residues. Deletions cut 0 bases from V and 0 bases from J, with 8 bases between. CDR1 and CDR2 from the germline V gene are MGHRA and YSYEKL. Here the CDR3 reads CASSQDRGPNTGELFF. In DNA form, the CDR3 reads TGCGCCAGCAGCCAAGATCGAGGGCCGAACACCGGGGAGCTGTTTTTT.

The chain is built from TRBV6-5 and TRBJ1-1; D remains unclear. Germline loops: CDR1 MNHEY, CDR2 SVGAGI. CDR3 length: 14 amino acids. V was pared by 4 bases and J by 5 bases, with 14 bases between. DNA for the CDR3: TGTGCCAGCAGTTTCGCCCCATCACAGACTGAAGCTTTCTTT. Protein product: CASSFAPSQTEAFF.

The V call is TRBV28, the J call TRBJ2-3, with D possibly matching TRBD2 (5 bases). CDR1 is MDHEN and CDR2 is SYDVKM in the germline V gene. This CDR3 region has 14 residues. Trimming took 3 bases from V and 3 from J, leaving 10 bases between them. CDR3 DNA: TGTGCCAGCAGTTTCGGACTGACGACAGATACGCAGTATTTT. It translates to CASSFGLTTDTQYF.

The CDR3 is CSVPTGGGYEQYF. The CDR3 region has the DNA TGCAGCGTCCCGACAGGGGGCGGCTACGAGCAGTACTTC. The V gene is TRBV29-1, the J gene TRBJ2-5; 10 bases are a match to TRBD1. The DNA end lines up better with TRBJ2-7; the J call may be wrong. This CDR3 is built from 13 residues. Looked up from germline, CDR1 is SQVTM and CDR2 is ANQGSEA.

V is TRBV28 and J is TRBJ2-5; D possibly corresponds to TRBD1 (5 bases). The J call could be wrong; TRBJ2-7 is a better fit for the DNA end. CDR3 length: 14 residues. Germline V gives CDR1 MDHEN, CDR2 SYDVKM. The CDR3 DNA reads as TGTGCCAGCAGCCTTACAGGTACAGCCTACGAGCAGTACTTC. It is translated as CASSLTGTAYEQYF.

The chain uses TRBV7-9 and TRBJ2-6, with a tentative D call TRBD1 (6 bases). V gave up 6 bases and J gave up 0 bases, with 15 bases separating them. CDR3 length: 17 amino acids. Germline V CDR1 and CDR2: SEHNR, FQNEAQ (reference sequence). The CDR3 region has the DNA TGTGCCAGCAGTTCCGACAGGCAATACTCTGGGGCCAACGTCCTGACTTTC. This codes for CASSSDRQYSGANVLTF.

The chain has TRBV7-9 and TRBJ2-7, with D possibly being TRBD1 (6 bases). Trimming took off 5 bases at V and 6 bases at J, with 20 bases between the two ends. The CDR3 contains 15 residues. The V gene's germline CDR1 is SEHNR and CDR2 FQNEAQ (reference sequence). CDR3 DNA: TGTGCCAGCAGCACGTGGACAGCGCCCGCTGTCGAGCAGTACTTC. Its protein is CASSTWTAPAVEQYF. Supplemented by reference TRBV7-9 and TRBJ2-7, the full variable domain reads DTGVSQNPRHKITKRGQNVTFRCDPISEHNRLYWYRQTLGQGPEFLTYFQNEAQLEKSRLLSDRFSAERPKGSFSTLEIQRTEQGDSAMYLCASSTWTAPAVEQYFGPGTRLTVT.

The table lists this clone with a few counts. This chain uses TRBV5-6 with TRBJ1-5; TRBD1 is a possible D gene (6 bases). Germline V gene lookup returns CDR1 SGHDT and CDR2 YYEEEE. Trimming pared 2 bases from V and 5 bases from J, leaving 11 bases between. The CDR3 loop spans 14 amino acids. CDR3 DNA: TGTGCCAGCAGCTTACGGGGGGGCGATCAGCCCCAGCATTTT. It encodes CASSLRGGDQPQHF.

The chain couples TRBV28 to TRBJ2-7, with 9 bases identical to TRBD1. Germline V gives CDR1 MDHEN, CDR2 SYDVKM. V lost 6 bases, J lost 4 bases, and 13 bases stayed unmatched. The CDR3 is 16 amino acids. The CDR3 coding sequence is TGTGCCAGCAGCGCACCGGGACAGGGAGTAGGGTACGAGCAGTACTTC. It yields the protein CASSAPGQGVGYEQYF.

The genes are TRBV15 and TRBJ2-2; 11 nucleotides line up with TRBD2. Germline V gene sequence: CDR1 LNHNV, CDR2 YYDKDF (reference sequence). This CDR3 is 15 amino acids long. Trimming removed 3 bases from V and 7 bases from J; junction bases left unmatched: 4. The DNA for the CDR3 is TGTGCCACCAGCAGTAGGACTAGCGGGCGCGGGGAGCTGTTTTTT. Residues: CATSSRTSGRGELFF.

This rearrangement joins TRBV2 to TRBJ1-5, with 9 nucleotides matching TRBD1. Germline CDR1 reads SNHLY; CDR2 reads FYNNEI. The CDR3 runs 13 residues. J lost 5 bases, V lost 4 bases, and 0 bases had no gene match. CDR3 protein: CASSGTGDQPQHF. The CDR3 DNA is TGTGCCAGCAGTGGGACAGGGGATCAGCCCCAGCATTTT.

This chain uses TRBV5-4 with TRBJ2-3; maybe TRBD1 (6 bases). CDR1 SGHNT and CDR2 YYREEE come from the germline V gene (reference sequence). This CDR3 has 16 amino acids. V dropped 3 bases and J dropped 3 bases, with 17 bases sitting between them. The CDR3 DNA reads as TGTGCCAGCAGCTCCGGACAGCTTAAGAGTACAGATACGCAGTATTTT. Its translation is CASSSGQLKSTDTQYF.

In this sample, this clone turned up a few times. This sequence joins TRBV18 and TRBJ1-1; no clear D gene. The germline V and J ends were trimmed by 2 bases and 1 base, with 11 bases remaining between them. Germline lookup yields CDR1 KGHSH and CDR2 LQKENI. The CDR3 spans 15 residues. The CDR3 spells CASSPSKQKNTEAFF. The CDR3 DNA reads as TGTGCCAGCTCACCATCAAAACAGAAGAACACTGAAGCTTTCTTT.

The chain joins TRBV5-1 to TRBJ1-4; TRBD1 aligns across 11 bases. The CDR3 contains 15 residues. The germline V gene encodes CDR1 SGHRS and CDR2 YFSETQ. Trimming removed 4 bases from V and 5 bases from J; junction bases left unmatched: 4. CDR3 sequence reads: CASSVGTGGNEKLFF. The CDR3 bases are TGCGCCAGCAGCGTGGGGACAGGGGGGAATGAAAAACTGTTTTTT.

The chain couples TRBV2 to TRBJ2-6, with a weak D call TRBD2 (5 bases). V was shortened by 7 bases and J by 0 bases, with 16 bases between the two germline ends. This CDR3 contains 17 residues. The germline gives CDR1 SNHLY, CDR2 FYNNEI. CDR3 nucleotide sequence: TGTGCCAGCATTCCTTTCTCGGGGATCTCTGGGGCCAACGTCCTGACTTTC. It is translated as CASIPFSGISGANVLTF.